Here is one T cell receptor beta chain with its context. Its antigen has not been determined. Within one base of it there is no much larger clone, and no base qualities were kept. The data derive from a study of blood T cell repertoires in COVID-19 (dated by TCRdb to the early 2020s). Context from the whole study: Samples covering the acute and convalescent phases of COVID-19 were provided by collaborators in the United States, Italy and Spain. The material from the prospective study consisted of cDNA or gDNA derived from T cells, B-cell-depleted T cells, or PBMCs. The dataset comprised deeply sampled blood TCRbeta repertoires from subjects exposed to, actively infected with, or recovered from COVID-19. The repertoires were released in a freely available public database meant as a resource for research on the immune response to SARS-CoV-2. Samples were obtained from the ongoing ImmuneRACE study (first 160 participants) and from 1,000 to 1,500 subjects provided by 6 global collaborators. Nearly every sample came with metadata listing a de-identified subject ID, COVID-19 status, age in years and sex. Where available, HLA class I and class II types were taken from metadata supplied by the sample provider and were not determined by assay-based typing. Study-wide findings and limitations: The amount of clinical and demographic metadata varied by source and participant and was provided uncurated.

TCRbeta CDR3 regions were amplified from genomic DNA by means of the immunoSEQ Assay, a bias-controlled multiplex PCR. The source study handled its data this way. The number of nucleated cells in each sample was estimated from the amplification of reference gene primers within the assay. Sequence reads were collapsed and filtered to measure the absolute abundance of every unique TCRbeta CDR3 rearrangement. Productive Simpson clonality was computed per sample as the square root of Simpson's diversity index over productive rearrangements. TCRdb obtained this table from immuneACCESS and retained in-frame rearrangements with V and J assigned. These tables miss some clones; where compared with another copy, unresolved V genes account for less than half of the shortfall, and the remainder is unexplained. V and J calls and clone size follow that table, whereas D and trimming were derived from the DNA. The sample yields 150,000 to 200,000 clones; 60% to 80% were counted once. 17% of the sample lies in the top ten.

Participants in the prospective study were enrolled through a virtual design, were aged about 18 to 90 years, and lived in about two dozen United States geographic areas. Cohort assignment in the prospective study relied on participant-reported clinical history from a screening survey and a study questionnaire. For ImmuneRACE Cohort 3, a participant was defined as recovered based on two consecutive negative NP/OP PCR tests, clearance by a healthcare professional, or resolution of symptoms. Each participant in the prospective study had whole blood, serum and a nasopharyngeal or oropharyngeal swab collected by mobile phlebotomists. Additional blood draws and questionnaires over an approximately 2-month period could optionally be provided by prospective study participants. Before DNA extraction, blood samples from the prospective study were shipped at room temperature or frozen. The germline V gene encodes CDR1 SQVTM and CDR2 ANQGSEA. Reading from cysteine to phenylalanine, the CDR3 counts 14 amino acids. The CDR3 DNA has 42 bases and is translated from base 1. Between the V and J ends, shortened by 2 bases and 3 bases respectively, the junction contains 14 bases.

This receptor was identified in a woman between 45 and 60 years old who had recovered from COVID-19. The chain uses TRBV29-1 and TRBJ2-7, with TRBD2 as a weak D call on 5 bases. The sample comprised PBMCs or T cells enriched from blood (not recorded which). The DNA sequence is TGCAGCGTTGAAAAGCGTGGACGGGGCTACGAGCAGTACTTC. It encodes CSVEKRGRGYEQYF.